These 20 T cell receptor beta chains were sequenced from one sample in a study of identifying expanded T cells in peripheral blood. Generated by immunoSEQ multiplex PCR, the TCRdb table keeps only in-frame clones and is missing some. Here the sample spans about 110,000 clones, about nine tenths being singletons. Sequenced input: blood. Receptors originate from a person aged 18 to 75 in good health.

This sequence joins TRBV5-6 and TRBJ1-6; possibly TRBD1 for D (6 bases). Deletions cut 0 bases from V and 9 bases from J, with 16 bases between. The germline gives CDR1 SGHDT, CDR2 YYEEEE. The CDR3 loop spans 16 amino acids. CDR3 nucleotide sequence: TGTGCCAGCAGCTTGGCTTCAACCGGGACATCTTCACCCCTCCACTTT. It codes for CASSLASTGTSSPLHF.

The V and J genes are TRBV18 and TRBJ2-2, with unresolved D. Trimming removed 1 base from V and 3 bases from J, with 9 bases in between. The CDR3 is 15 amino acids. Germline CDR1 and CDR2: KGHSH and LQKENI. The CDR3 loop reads CASSPRVDDTGELFF. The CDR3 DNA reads TGTGCCAGCTCACCACGGGTTGACGACACCGGGGAGCTGTTTTTT.

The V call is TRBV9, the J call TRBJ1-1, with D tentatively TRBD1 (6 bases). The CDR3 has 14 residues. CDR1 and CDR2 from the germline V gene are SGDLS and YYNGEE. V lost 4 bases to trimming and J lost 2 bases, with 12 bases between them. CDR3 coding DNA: TGTGCCAGCAGCCCGTCCAGGGGAAACACTGAAGCTTTCTTT. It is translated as CASSPSRGNTEAFF.

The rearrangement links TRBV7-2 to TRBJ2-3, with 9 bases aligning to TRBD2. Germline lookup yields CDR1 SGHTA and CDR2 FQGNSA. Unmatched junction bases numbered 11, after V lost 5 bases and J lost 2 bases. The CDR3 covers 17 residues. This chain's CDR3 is CASSLVGLAGLTDTQYF. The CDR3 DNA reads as TGTGCCAGCAGCCTAGTGGGCCTAGCGGGGCTCACAGATACGCAGTATTTT.

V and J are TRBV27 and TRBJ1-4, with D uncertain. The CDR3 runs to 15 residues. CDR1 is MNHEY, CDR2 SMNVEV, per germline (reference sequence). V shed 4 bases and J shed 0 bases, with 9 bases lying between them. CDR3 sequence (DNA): TGTGCCAGCAGTTCCGACCTTTCAACTAATGAAAAACTGTTTTTT. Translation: CASSSDLSTNEKLFF.

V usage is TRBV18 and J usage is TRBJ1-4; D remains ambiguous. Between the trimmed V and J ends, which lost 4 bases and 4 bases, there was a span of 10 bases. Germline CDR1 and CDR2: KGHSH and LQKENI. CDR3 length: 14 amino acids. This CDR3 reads CASSLIEGNEKLFF. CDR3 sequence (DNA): TGTGCCAGCTCACTGATAGAGGGTAATGAAAAACTGTTTTTT.

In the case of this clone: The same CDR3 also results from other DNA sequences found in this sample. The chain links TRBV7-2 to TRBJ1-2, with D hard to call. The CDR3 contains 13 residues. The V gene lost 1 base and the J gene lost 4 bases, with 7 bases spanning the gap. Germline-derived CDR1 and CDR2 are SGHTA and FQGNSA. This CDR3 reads CASSLGGSYGYTF. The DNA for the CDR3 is TGTGCCAGCAGCTTAGGGGGATCCTATGGCTACACCTTC.

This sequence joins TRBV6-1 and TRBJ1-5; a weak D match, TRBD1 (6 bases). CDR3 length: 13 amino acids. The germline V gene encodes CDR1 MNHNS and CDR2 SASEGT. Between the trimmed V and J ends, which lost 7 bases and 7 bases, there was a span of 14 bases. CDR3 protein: CASNREIGQPQHF. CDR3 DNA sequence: TGTGCCAGCAACAGGGAGATCGGGCAGCCCCAGCATTTT.

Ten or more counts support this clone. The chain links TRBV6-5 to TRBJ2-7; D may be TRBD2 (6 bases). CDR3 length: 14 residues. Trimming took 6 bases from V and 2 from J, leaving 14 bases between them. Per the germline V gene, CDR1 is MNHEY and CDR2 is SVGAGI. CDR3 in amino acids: CASRYTRETYEQYF. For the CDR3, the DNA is TGTGCCAGCAGATATACACGGGAGACCTACGAGCAGTACTTC.

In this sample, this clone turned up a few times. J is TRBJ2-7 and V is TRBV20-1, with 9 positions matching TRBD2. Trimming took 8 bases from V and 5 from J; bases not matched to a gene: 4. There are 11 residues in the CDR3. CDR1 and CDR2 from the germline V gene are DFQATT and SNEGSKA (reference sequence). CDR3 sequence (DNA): TGCAGTACGGGACTAGCCAACGAGCAGTACTTC. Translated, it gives CSTGLANEQYF.

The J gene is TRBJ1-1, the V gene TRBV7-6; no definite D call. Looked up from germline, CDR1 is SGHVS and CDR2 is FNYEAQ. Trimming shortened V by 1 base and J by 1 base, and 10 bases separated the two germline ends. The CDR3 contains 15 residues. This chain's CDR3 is CASSLGRMGNTEAFF. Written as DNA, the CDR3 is TGTGCCAGCAGCTTAGGGAGGATGGGGAACACTGAAGCTTTCTTT.

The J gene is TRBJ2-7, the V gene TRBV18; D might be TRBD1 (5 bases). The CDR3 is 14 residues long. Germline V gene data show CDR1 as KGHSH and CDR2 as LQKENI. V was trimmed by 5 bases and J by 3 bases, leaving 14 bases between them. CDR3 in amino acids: CASSRGTAFYEQYF. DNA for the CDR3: TGTGCCAGCTCAAGGGGCACGGCATTCTACGAGCAGTACTTC.

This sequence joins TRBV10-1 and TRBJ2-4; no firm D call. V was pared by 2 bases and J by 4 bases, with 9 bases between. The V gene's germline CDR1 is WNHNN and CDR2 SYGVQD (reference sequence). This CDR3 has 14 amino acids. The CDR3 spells CASSESPGKNIQYF. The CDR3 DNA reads TGCGCCAGCAGTGAGAGCCCAGGAAAAAACATTCAGTACTTC.

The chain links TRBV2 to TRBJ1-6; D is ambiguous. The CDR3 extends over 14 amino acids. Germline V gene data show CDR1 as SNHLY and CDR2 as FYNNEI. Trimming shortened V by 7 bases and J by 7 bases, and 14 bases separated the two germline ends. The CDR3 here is CASNPVERNSPLHF. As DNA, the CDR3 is TGTGCCAGCAACCCCGTGGAGAGGAATTCACCCCTCCACTTT.

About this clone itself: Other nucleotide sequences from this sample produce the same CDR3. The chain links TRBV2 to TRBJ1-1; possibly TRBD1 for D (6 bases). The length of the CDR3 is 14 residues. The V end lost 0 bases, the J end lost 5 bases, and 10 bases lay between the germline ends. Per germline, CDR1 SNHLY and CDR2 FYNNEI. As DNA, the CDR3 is TGTGCCAGCAGTGAAGCGGAGGGGGGGACTGAAGCTTTCTTT. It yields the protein CASSEAEGGTEAFF. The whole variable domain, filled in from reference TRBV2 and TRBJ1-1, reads EPEVTQTPSHQVTQMGQEVILRCVPISNHLYFYWYRQILGQKVEFLVSFYNNEISEKSEIFDDQFSVERPDGSNFTLKIRSTKLEDSAMYFCASSEAEGGTEAFFGQGTRLTVV.

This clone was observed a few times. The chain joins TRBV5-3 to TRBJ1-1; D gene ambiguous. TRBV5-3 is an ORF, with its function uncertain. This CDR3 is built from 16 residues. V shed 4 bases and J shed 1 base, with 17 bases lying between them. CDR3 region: CARSLRPQEGNTEAFF. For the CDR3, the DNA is TGTGCCAGAAGCCTTAGACCCCAGGAAGGGAACACTGAAGCTTTCTTT.

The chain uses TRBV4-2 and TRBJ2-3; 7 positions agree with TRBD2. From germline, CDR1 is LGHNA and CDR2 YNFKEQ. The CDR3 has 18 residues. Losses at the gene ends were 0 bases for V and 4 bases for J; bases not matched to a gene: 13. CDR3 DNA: TGTGCCAGCAGCCAAGAACCGCGTCCGAGCGGGAACGCAGATACGCAGTATTTT. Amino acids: CASSQEPRPSGNADTQYF.

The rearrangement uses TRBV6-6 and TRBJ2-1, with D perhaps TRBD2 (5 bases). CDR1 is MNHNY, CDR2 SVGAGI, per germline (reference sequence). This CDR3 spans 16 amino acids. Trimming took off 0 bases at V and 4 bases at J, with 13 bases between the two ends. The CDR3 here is CASSYSSRGTYNEQFF. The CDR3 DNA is TGTGCCAGCAGTTACTCGAGCCGGGGAACATACAATGAGCAGTTCTTC.

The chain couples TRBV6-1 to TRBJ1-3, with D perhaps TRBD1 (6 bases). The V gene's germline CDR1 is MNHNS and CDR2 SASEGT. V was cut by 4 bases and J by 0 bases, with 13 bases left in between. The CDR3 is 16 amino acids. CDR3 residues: CASSARDTGSGNTIYF. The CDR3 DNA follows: TGTGCCAGCAGTGCACGGGACACAGGCTCTGGAAACACCATATATTTT.

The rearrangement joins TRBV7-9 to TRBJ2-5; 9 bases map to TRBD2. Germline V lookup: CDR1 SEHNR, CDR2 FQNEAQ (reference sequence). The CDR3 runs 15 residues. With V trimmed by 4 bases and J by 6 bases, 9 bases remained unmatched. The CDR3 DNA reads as TGTGCCAGCAGCTCGACTAGCGGAGGCTCCCAGACCCAGTACTTC. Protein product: CASSSTSGGSQTQYF.